The next 28 T cell receptor beta chains were all read from a single sample in a study of T-cell memory formation after mild COVID-19. TCRdb re-called the 5' RACE reads through MiXCR, storing one row per CDR3 protein. In the table there are around 190,000 distinct CDR3 sequences, around 20% of which are singletons. Sequencing input: PBMCs or a T cell subset sorted from them (not recorded which). These receptors all come from a man aged 18 to 30 who had mild COVID-19 (a few samples of this study predate the infection). Cell type and time point are not known.

The chain couples TRBV7-2 to TRBJ1-5; D is unresolved. Germline-derived CDR1 and CDR2 are SGHTA and FQGNSA. This CDR3 region has 13 residues. V lost 4 bases to trimming and J lost 9 bases, with 13 bases between them. Here the CDR3 DNA reads TGTGCCAGCAGCTGGACGGAAGCCTGGCCCCAGCATTTT. Translating it yields CASSWTEAWPQHF.

The chain couples TRBV30 to TRBJ1-6; a weak D match, TRBD1 (6 bases). The CDR3 contains 16 residues. Trimming shortened V by 4 bases and J by 4 bases, and 17 bases separated the two germline ends. From germline, CDR1 is GTSNPN and CDR2 SVGIG (reference sequence). Written as DNA, the CDR3 is TGTGCCTGGATTGAGGTGGGGGCTGGGTATAATTCACCCCTCCACTTT. It codes for CAWIEVGAGYNSPLHF. The full variable domain, its missing parts supplied by reference TRBV30 and TRBJ1-6, is SQTIHQWPATLVQPVGSPLSLECTVEGTSNPNLYWYRQAAGRGLQLLFYSVGIGQISSEVPQNLSASRPQDRQFILSSKKLLLSDSGFYLCAWIEVGAGYNSPLHFGNGTRLTVT.

The chain links TRBV20-1 to TRBJ2-3, with 9 bases matching TRBD1. Germline-derived CDR1 and CDR2 are DFQATT and SNEGSKA (reference sequence). The V gene end was trimmed by 5 bases and the J gene end by 4 bases; junction bases not matched to a gene: 1. The CDR3 has 12 amino acids. CDR3 in DNA: TGCAGTGCTGGGACAGGGCCAGATACGCAGTATTTT. Translated, it gives CSAGTGPDTQYF.

This clonotype was observed a handful of times. This chain links TRBV7-2 with TRBJ1-2; 9 bases line up with TRBD1. The germline V gene has CDR1 SGHTA and CDR2 FQGNSA. Trimming removed 5 bases from V and 8 bases from J; junction bases left unmatched: 15. This CDR3 comprises 16 residues. The CDR3 sequence: CASSLGGTGKSRGYTF. The DNA of the CDR3 is TGTGCCAGCAGCCTGGGGGGGACAGGGAAAAGTCGGGGCTACACCTTC.

Only a few counts were recorded for this clonotype. The J gene is TRBJ1-4, the V gene TRBV10-3, with D maybe TRBD1 (6 bases). V was shortened by 3 bases and J by 8 bases, with 13 bases between the two germline ends. The CDR3 has 14 amino acids. CDR1 is ENHRY, CDR2 SYGVKD, per germline. CDR3 sequence: CAISERGGPEKLFF. The CDR3 DNA reads as TGTGCCATCAGTGAACGGGGGGGCCCCGAAAAACTGTTTTTT.

This chain links TRBV5-1 with TRBJ2-1; maybe TRBD1 (6 bases). The CDR3 covers 15 residues. V was shortened by 4 bases and J by 5 bases, with 16 bases between the two germline ends. CDR1 is SGHRS, CDR2 YFSETQ, per germline. CDR3 coding DNA: TGCGCCAGCAGCCTGGAAGGGAGACAGGACAATGAGCAGTTCTTC. It encodes CASSLEGRQDNEQFF.

Details on this clonotype: One end of the junction does not line up with germline, which may come from a read error. The V call is TRBV5-1, the J call TRBJ2-5; D perhaps matches TRBD1 (5 bases). The germline CDR1 and CDR2 sequences are SGHRS and YFSETQ. The CDR3 loop spans 13 amino acids. The DNA of the CDR3 is TGCGCCGGCAGCTTGGACACCCAAGAGACCCAGTACTTC. Translating gives CAGSLDTQETQYF.

For the CDR3, the DNA is TGTGCCAGCAGCTTAATGGGGACAGAGTACGAGCAGTACTTC. It is translated as CASSLMGTEYEQYF. The gene calls are TRBV7-9 and TRBJ2-7; 7 bases are shared with TRBD1. This CDR3 spans 14 amino acids. V dropped 2 bases and J dropped 4; count of bases not matched to a gene: 5. Germline CDR1 and CDR2: SEHNR and FQNEAQ (reference sequence).

In its sample, this clonotype was seen a few times. The chain employs TRBV9 and TRBJ1-4; D possibly corresponds to TRBD1 (5 bases). The CDR3 is made up of 14 amino acids. Looked up from germline, CDR1 is SGDLS and CDR2 is YYNGEE. The V end lost 3 bases, the J end lost 3 bases, and 9 bases lay between the germline ends. Here the CDR3 reads CASSAQASNEKLFF. As DNA, the CDR3 is TGTGCCAGCAGCGCACAGGCTTCTAATGAAAAACTGTTTTTT.

The chain couples TRBV20-1 to TRBJ2-3; 10 bases fit TRBD2. Germline CDR1 reads DFQATT; CDR2 reads SNEGSKA (reference sequence). V gave up 5 bases and J gave up 4 bases; unmatched junction bases: 6. The CDR3 spans 14 residues. For the CDR3, the DNA is TGCAGTGCTGCGGGGCTAGCGGGGGCAGATACGCAGTATTTT. Protein sequence: CSAAGLAGADTQYF.

This clonotype was detected a few times. The chain recombines TRBV7-9 with TRBJ2-1; D might be TRBD2 (6 bases). From germline, CDR1 is SEHNR and CDR2 FQNEAQ (reference sequence). The CDR3 runs 16 residues. Deletions cut 4 bases from V and 3 bases from J, with 16 bases between. CDR3 coding DNA: TGTGCCAGCAGCTCCTCGGGGACTGGCAACTACAATGAGCAGTTCTTC. This codes for CASSSSGTGNYNEQFF.

The rearrangement joins TRBV9 to TRBJ1-6; D gene unclear. Trimming stripped 3 bases from V and 7 bases from J, with 5 bases between. The germline CDR1 and CDR2 sequences are SGDLS and YYNGEE. The CDR3 has 12 residues. The CDR3 region is CASSAGNSPLHF. The CDR3 nucleotides are TGTGCCAGCAGCGCGGGAAATTCACCCCTCCACTTT.

In this sample, this clonotype turned up a few times. The chain has TRBV29-1 and TRBJ1-1, with D tentatively TRBD1 (5 bases). Trimming shortened V by 4 bases and J by 4 bases, and 16 bases separated the two germline ends. The CDR3 covers 14 residues. Germline values: CDR1 SQVTM, CDR2 ANQGSEA. The CDR3 nucleotides read TGCAGCGTTGGCAGCCGGGGGAGGGGCACTGAAGCTTTCTTT. It specifies CSVGSRGRGTEAFF.

This clonotype has ten or more counts. V is TRBV5-1 and J is TRBJ2-3; 10 bases map to TRBD2. Germline V gene lookup returns CDR1 SGHRS and CDR2 YFSETQ. V lost 4 bases to trimming and J lost 0 bases; unmatched junction nucleotides: 5. This CDR3 contains 16 residues. In DNA form, the CDR3 reads TGCGCCAGCAGCCCCGGACTAGCGGCTAGCACAGATACGCAGTATTTT. Its protein product is CASSPGLAASTDTQYF.

The sample holds a few counts of this clonotype. CDR3 bases: TGTGCCAGCAGTTTACACGGGGGAGTCGACAATGAGCAGTTCTTC. This translates into CASSLHGGVDNEQFF. The chain recombines TRBV12-3 or TRBV12-4 with TRBJ2-1; TRBD2 might be the D (6 bases). V was shortened by 2 bases and J by 5 bases, with 13 bases between the two germline ends. This CDR3 region has 15 residues.

This clonotype was seen more than once but under ten times. The chain is built from TRBV28 and TRBJ1-1; no clear D. The germline gives CDR1 MDHEN, CDR2 SYDVKM. V was pared by 6 bases and J by 3 bases, with 11 bases between. The CDR3 sequence is 13 residues long. The CDR3 nucleotides read TGTGCCAGCAGCCTAATGCTCGACACTGAAGCTTTCTTT. Protein product: CASSLMLDTEAFF. The full variable domain, completed using reference TRBV28 and TRBJ1-1, is DVKVTQSSRYLVKRTGEKVFLECVQDMDHENMFWYRQDPGLGLRLIYFSYDVKMKEKGDIPEGYSVSREKKERFSLILESASTNQTSMYLCASSLMLDTEAFFGQGTRLTVV.

Only a few counts were recorded for this clonotype. The rearrangement joins TRBV6-2 or TRBV6-3 to TRBJ2-1; D may be TRBD2 (5 bases). Germline V gene lookup returns CDR1 MNHEY and CDR2 SVGEGT. Deletions cut 0 bases from V and 7 bases from J, with 7 bases between. This CDR3 comprises 13 residues. CDR3 sequence reads: CASSYSGVNEQFF. The CDR3, as DNA: TGTGCCAGCAGTTACTCCGGGGTTAATGAGCAGTTCTTC.

This clonotype was observed a handful of times. The chain couples TRBV6-1 to TRBJ1-2, with 8 bases fitting TRBD1. J lost 7 bases, V lost 0 bases, and 4 bases had no gene match. Germline V CDR1 and CDR2: MNHNS, SASEGT. This CDR3 has 14 amino acids. Here the CDR3 reads CASSEAGQGGGYTF. The CDR3 region has the DNA TGTGCCAGCAGTGAAGCAGGACAGGGAGGTGGCTACACCTTC.

Only a few counts were recorded for this clonotype. The rearrangement links TRBV2 to TRBJ2-3; D gene ambiguous. V gave up 1 base and J gave up 0 bases, with 5 bases separating them. The CDR3 is 14 amino acids. Germline assignment: CDR1 SNHLY and CDR2 FYNNEI. The CDR3, as DNA: TGTGCCAGCAGTGAAGACCAGAGCACAGATACGCAGTATTTT. The encoded protein is CASSEDQSTDTQYF.

The sample holds a few counts of this clonotype. The chain carries TRBV18 and TRBJ2-1; TRBD2 might be the D (6 bases). V lost 2 bases, J lost 10 bases, and 18 bases lay in between. The CDR3 extends over 15 amino acids. Germline V gene sequence: CDR1 KGHSH, CDR2 LQKENI. The CDR3 DNA reads as TGTGCCAGCTCACCATGGGGACGGGGGTTAAGGGAGCAGTTCTTC. This sequence encodes CASSPWGRGLREQFF.

In this sample, this clonotype turned up a few times. The V gene is TRBV15, the J gene TRBJ1-2; D is possibly TRBD1 (6 bases). With 1 base removed from V and 4 bases from J, the gap between germline ends came to 10 bases. This CDR3 spans 14 amino acids. The germline V gene encodes CDR1 LNHNV and CDR2 YYDKDF (reference sequence). The CDR3 protein is CATSRAAGAYGYTF. The CDR3, as DNA: TGTGCCACCAGCAGAGCGGCAGGGGCCTATGGCTACACCTTC.

This clonotype was seen a handful of times. The chain carries TRBV9 and TRBJ2-5; D gene ambiguous. The V and J ends lost 0 bases and 3 bases respectively, with 12 bases between them. This CDR3 contains 15 residues. Germline V lookup: CDR1 SGDLS, CDR2 YYNGEE. The CDR3 bases are TGTGCCAGCAGCGTAGACGGCAGGTCCAAAGAGACCCAGTACTTC. This encodes CASSVDGRSKETQYF.

This chain uses TRBV20-1 with TRBJ2-1; D uncertain. The V gene's germline CDR1 is DFQATT and CDR2 SNEGSKA (reference sequence). The CDR3 covers 11 residues. The germline V and J ends were trimmed by 1 base and 6 bases, with 4 bases remaining between them. The DNA for the CDR3 is TGCAGTGCTAGAGCGGCCAATGAGCAGTTCTTC. Its protein product is CSARAANEQFF.

In its sample, this clonotype was seen many times. The rearrangement joins TRBV5-1 to TRBJ2-3; no definite D call. The CDR3 is made up of 14 amino acids. CDR1 SGHRS and CDR2 YFSETQ come from the germline V gene. Trimming cost V 5 bases and J 5 bases, with 15 bases left between them. The CDR3 nucleotides are TGCGCCAGCAGTGGAGATTCTCGGAGAGATACGCAGTATTTT. Protein sequence: CASSGDSRRDTQYF.

This clonotype has only a few counts. The chain recombines TRBV6-5 with TRBJ2-5, with no clear D. The CDR3 has 14 amino acids. The V end was cut by 6 bases, the J end by 2 bases, with 13 bases between. Germline V gene data show CDR1 as MNHEY and CDR2 as SVGAGI. CDR3 nucleotides: TGTGCCAGCAGCCCATTCGGTGGTCAAGAGACCCAGTACTTC. Translation: CASSPFGGQETQYF.

This clonotype came up a few times. The chain joins TRBV20-1 to TRBJ2-3; TRBD1 aligns across 8 bases. Trimming at V came to 6 bases and at J to 6 bases, leaving 11 bases not matched to a gene. The CDR3 runs to 14 residues. Per the germline V gene, CDR1 is DFQATT and CDR2 is SNEGSKA (reference sequence). The CDR3 loop is CSAVRDRISDTQYF. The CDR3 nucleotides are TGCAGTGCCGTCCGGGACAGGATCTCGGATACGCAGTATTTT.

This clonotype showed up many times. The chain recombines TRBV7-2 with TRBJ1-5, with TRBD1 matching 7 bases. Germline trimming cut 4 bases from V and 1 base from J; bases unmatched to any gene: 7. From germline, CDR1 is SGHTA and CDR2 FQGNSA. The CDR3 is made up of 16 amino acids. CDR3 in DNA: TGTGCCAGCAGCTCGTACAGGGGTTCGAGCAATCAGCCCCAGCATTTT. This translates into CASSSYRGSSNQPQHF.

This clonotype turned up a few times. The chain joins TRBV6-1 to TRBJ2-3, with D maybe TRBD1 (5 bases). V gave up 4 bases and J gave up 6 bases, with 11 bases separating them. Germline CDR1 reads MNHNS; CDR2 reads SASEGT. There are 13 residues in the CDR3. Written as DNA, the CDR3 is TGTGCCAGCAGTGGGGCAGGGAAGGATACGCAGTATTTT. It is translated as CASSGAGKDTQYF.